The 27 T cell receptor beta chains below come from one sample, sequenced in a study of blood T cell repertoires in COVID-19 (dated by TCRdb to about 2020). The protocol used for the library was the immunoSEQ multiplex PCR assay. The immuneACCESS repertoire file appears here via TCRdb, limited to in-frame rearrangements. These files lack a portion of the clones; in checked studies, under half of the deficit traces to unresolved V genes, and the cause of the others is not known. For this sample there are about 160,000 clones; roughly 87% appear just once. The ten top clones hold roughly 3.9% of the sample. Sequenced sample: peripheral blood. The receptor set was obtained from a woman aged 55-69 years who had recovered from COVID-19.

The sample holds one count of this clone. V gene TRBV5-4 combines with J gene TRBJ2-3; D is undetermined. The CDR3 covers 16 residues. Germline V CDR1 and CDR2: SGHNT, YYREEE (reference sequence). The germline V and J ends were trimmed by 4 bases and 6 bases, with 21 bases remaining between them. The CDR3 nucleotides read TGTGCCAGCAGCCCTCCCCCTAGAGTTGTCGGGGATACGCAGTATTTT. Encoded protein: CASSPPPRVVGDTQYF.

The chain carries TRBV24-1 and TRBJ2-3, with D hard to call. CDR3 length: 15 residues. V lost 4 bases, J lost 2 bases, and 12 bases lay in between. In germline, CDR1 is KGHDR, CDR2 SFDVKD. In DNA, the CDR3 is TGTGCCACCAGTGACAAAGTCGAGTTCACAGATACGCAGTATTTT. Its translation is CATSDKVEFTDTQYF.

The chain combines TRBV12-3 or TRBV12-4 with TRBJ2-7; D ambiguous. V was clipped by 3 bases and J by 5 bases, with 5 bases between them. CDR3 length: 11 amino acids. DNA for the CDR3: TGTGCCAGCAGTTTTTATCACGAGCAGTACTTC. This translates into CASSFYHEQYF.

The V and J genes are TRBV5-1 and TRBJ1-2; D possibly corresponds to TRBD1 (5 bases). The CDR3 covers 12 residues. V gave up 8 bases and J gave up 3 bases, with 11 bases separating them. The germline V gene has CDR1 SGHRS and CDR2 YFSETQ. CDR3 DNA: TGCGCCAGTCAGGGAACTGACTATGGCTACACCTTC. Translation gives CASQGTDYGYTF.

The chain links TRBV28 to TRBJ2-7; no firm D call. The CDR3 contains 13 residues. Germline V gene sequence: CDR1 MDHEN, CDR2 SYDVKM. Deletions cut 6 bases from V and 5 bases from J, with 14 bases between. The CDR3 sequence is CASSTPGRHEQYF. For the CDR3, the DNA is TGTGCCAGCAGCACGCCTGGGCGCCACGAGCAGTACTTC. The whole variable domain, filled in from reference TRBV28 and TRBJ2-7, reads DVKVTQSSRYLVKRTGEKVFLECVQDMDHENMFWYRQDPGLGLRLIYFSYDVKMKEKGDIPEGYSVSREKKERFSLILESASTNQTSMYLCASSTPGRHEQYFGPGTRLTVT.

The chain carries TRBV28 and TRBJ2-2; TRBD1 aligns across 11 bases. The length of the CDR3 is 16 residues. Germline V gene data show CDR1 as MDHEN and CDR2 as SYDVKM. Losses at the gene ends were 2 bases for V and 4 bases for J; bases not matched to a gene: 3. CDR3 DNA sequence: TGTGCCAGCAGTTTACCCGGGACAGGGGGCACCGGGGAGCTGTTTTTT. Encoded protein: CASSLPGTGGTGELFF.

The CDR3 DNA reads as TGTGCCAGCAGTTTACTGCAGACTCCTTACGAGCAGTACTTC. Translating it yields CASSLLQTPYEQYF. The chain carries TRBV28 and TRBJ2-7; D is unresolved. CDR1 is MDHEN and CDR2 is SYDVKM in the germline V gene. Deletions cut 2 bases from V and 4 bases from J, with 12 bases between. The length of the CDR3 is 14 residues.

The genes are TRBV10-3 and TRBJ2-7, with 8 nucleotides matching TRBD2. J lost 7 bases, V lost 10 bases, and 15 bases had no gene match. The CDR3 is made up of 14 amino acids. Per the germline V gene, CDR1 is ENHRY and CDR2 is SYGVKD. The CDR3 DNA follows: TGTGCCACCCGGGGTAGCGGGGTCTCGAGGGAGCAGTACTTC. It yields the protein CATRGSGVSREQYF.

The V and J genes are TRBV11-2 and TRBJ2-7; 8 bases map to TRBD1. The junction had 11 bases not matched to a gene; V was cut back by 1 base and J by 3 bases. Germline V gene data show CDR1 as SGHAT and CDR2 as FQNNGV. The CDR3 totals 17 residues. CDR3 residues: CASSLVRGDRGVYEQYF. CDR3 in DNA: TGTGCCAGCAGCTTAGTTCGTGGAGACAGGGGTGTCTACGAGCAGTACTTC.

This clone was counted between two and nine times. This chain joins TRBV5-6 and TRBJ1-5, with no clear D. The V and J ends lost 0 bases and 4 bases respectively, with 2 bases between them. The germline gives CDR1 SGHDT, CDR2 YYEEEE. The CDR3 consists of 12 residues. CDR3 in DNA: TGTGCCAGCAGCTTGGCTAATCAGCCCCAGCATTTT. This gives the protein CASSLANQPQHF.

The count of this clone is one. The J gene is TRBJ2-2, the V gene TRBV6-6; 9 bases are shared with TRBD1. The CDR3 spans 15 residues. V dropped 6 bases and J dropped 6; count of bases not matched to a gene: 8. Looked up from germline, CDR1 is MNHNY and CDR2 is SVGAGI (reference sequence). The CDR3 nucleotides are TGTGCCAGCAGGACCGGACAGGGGATCCCCGGGGAGCTGTTTTTT. It codes for CASRTGQGIPGELFF.

This clone has only a few counts. J is TRBJ2-1 and V is TRBV3-1 (or the pseudogene TRBV3-2); maybe TRBD1 (6 bases). With 0 bases removed from V and 3 bases from J, the gap between germline ends came to 15 bases. CDR3 size: 17 residues. CDR1 and CDR2 from the germline V gene are LGHDT and YNNKEL (reference sequence). CDR3: CASSQDSGVMIYNEQFF. CDR3 DNA: TGTGCCAGCAGCCAAGATTCAGGGGTTATGATCTACAATGAGCAGTTCTTC.

The J gene is TRBJ1-1, the V gene TRBV28, with 9 bases identical to TRBD1. The CDR3 spans 13 residues. The germline gives CDR1 MDHEN, CDR2 SYDVKM. Germline trimming cut 6 bases from V and 11 bases from J; bases unmatched to any gene: 10. The CDR3, as DNA: TGTGCCAGCAGGTCTCTGGACAGGGGTAATGCTTTCTTT. Encoded protein: CASRSLDRGNAFF. Combining the CDR3 with reference TRBV28 and TRBJ1-1 gives the whole variable domain DVKVTQSSRYLVKRTGEKVFLECVQDMDHENMFWYRQDPGLGLRLIYFSYDVKMKEKGDIPEGYSVSREKKERFSLILESASTNQTSMYLCASRSLDRGNAFFGQGTRLTVV.

The chain couples TRBV7-6 to TRBJ2-6, with TRBD2 as a possible D gene (5 bases). CDR1 is SGHVS and CDR2 is FNYEAQ in the germline V gene. The CDR3 has 15 residues. The V gene lost 5 bases and the J gene lost 4 bases, with 12 bases spanning the gap. The CDR3 here is CASSGRHLGANVLTF. CDR3 nucleotides: TGTGCCAGCAGCGGGAGACACCTCGGGGCCAACGTCCTGACTTTC.

This sequence joins TRBV5-1 and TRBJ2-5; 7 bases match TRBD2. Trimming cost V 5 bases and J 5 bases; bases outside gene matches: 9. Germline V gene data show CDR1 as SGHRS and CDR2 as YFSETQ. This CDR3 contains 14 residues. The CDR3 is CASRTPGLDETQYF. The CDR3, as DNA: TGCGCCAGCAGGACGCCTGGACTAGATGAGACCCAGTACTTC. Complete variable domain (other parts from reference TRBV5-1 and TRBJ2-5): KAGVTQTPRYLIKTRGQQVTLSCSPISGHRSVSWYQQTPGQGLQFLFEYFSETQRNKGNFPGRFSGRQFSNSRSEMNVSTLELGDSALYLCASRTPGLDETQYFGPGTRLLVL.

The chain employs TRBV19 and TRBJ2-7; 9 nucleotides line up with TRBD1. The germline gives CDR1 LNHDA, CDR2 SQIVND (reference sequence). The V gene end was trimmed by 3 bases and the J gene end by 2 bases; junction bases not matched to a gene: 2. The CDR3 has 14 residues. CDR3 protein: CASSIRDRAYEQYF. In nucleotides, the CDR3 is TGTGCCAGTAGTATCCGGGACAGGGCCTACGAGCAGTACTTC.

The chain links TRBV4-3 to TRBJ1-2; D gene uncertain. V was shortened by 0 bases and J by 2 bases, with 10 bases between the two germline ends. CDR1 and CDR2 (germline): LGHNA, YSLEER. The CDR3 runs 15 residues. CDR3 residues: CASSQDVQPNYGYTF. The CDR3 DNA reads as TGCGCCAGCAGCCAAGACGTACAGCCGAACTATGGCTACACCTTC.

The rearrangement joins TRBV14 to TRBJ1-4; 9 bases are shared with TRBD1. The CDR3 length is 15 residues. Germline V gene sequence: CDR1 SGHDN, CDR2 FVKESK. The J segment lost 4 bases and the V segment lost 7 bases, leaving 7 bases of the junction unmatched. For the CDR3, the DNA is TGTGCCAGCACCCTCCGGACAGGGGATAATGAAAAACTGTTTTTT. This codes for CASTLRTGDNEKLFF.

The rearrangement joins TRBV28 to TRBJ1-3, with D perhaps TRBD1 (5 bases). This CDR3 is 14 amino acids long. Looked up from germline, CDR1 is MDHEN and CDR2 is SYDVKM. V was pared by 2 bases and J by 1 base, with 6 bases between. The CDR3 loop is CASSLPGSGNTIYF. The CDR3 DNA sequence: TGTGCCAGCAGTTTACCAGGGTCTGGAAACACCATATATTTT.

CDR3 amino acids: CATSVTSGGLYNEQFF. The CDR3 DNA sequence: TGTGCCACCAGTGTCACTAGCGGGGGATTATACAATGAGCAGTTCTTC. J is TRBJ2-1 and V is TRBV24-1; 11 bases fit TRBD2. The CDR3 is 16 residues long. V trimming: 5 bases; J trimming: 4 bases; junction bases outside the gene matches: 6. Per the germline V gene, CDR1 is KGHDR and CDR2 is SFDVKD.

This chain links TRBV21-1 with TRBJ1-4. TRBV21-1 is a pseudogene segment. The CDR3 runs to 15 residues. In nucleotides, the CDR3 is TGTGCCAGCAGCAAAGGTCCGGGAGATCGAGAAAAACTGTTTTTT. It specifies CASSKGPGDREKLFF.

The chain carries TRBV5-1 and TRBJ1-2; the match to TRBD1 covers 9 bases. The V segment lost 3 bases and the J segment 0 bases; nucleotides outside the gene matches: 18. This CDR3 is 20 amino acids long. The germline gives CDR1 SGHRS, CDR2 YFSETQ. CDR3 in amino acids: CASSSTTGTGFGVTNYGYTF. CDR3 nucleotides: TGCGCCAGCAGCTCAACTACGGGGACAGGGTTCGGAGTTACTAACTATGGCTACACCTTC.

The chain's CDR3 is CASSLTAGGDTQYF. The CDR3 coding sequence is TGTGCCAGCAGCTTGACGGCGGGAGGAGATACGCAGTATTTT. The rearrangement links TRBV7-9 to TRBJ2-3; 8 nucleotides align to TRBD2. J gave up 5 bases and V 3 bases, and 4 bases lay outside the gene matches. Germline lookup yields CDR1 SEHNR and CDR2 FQNEAQ (reference sequence). The CDR3 sequence is 14 residues long.

This chain joins TRBV28 and TRBJ1-2; 10 bases match TRBD1. This CDR3 comprises 17 residues. The V gene's germline CDR1 is MDHEN and CDR2 SYDVKM. The junction had 19 bases not matched to a gene; V was cut back by 11 bases and J by 4 bases. CDR3 loop: CASGGGGQGTHSYGYTF. In DNA form, the CDR3 reads TGTGCCTCCGGAGGTGGGGGACAGGGGACTCATTCCTATGGCTACACCTTC.

A few counts support this clone. The chain combines TRBV18 with TRBJ1-1; 9 bases match TRBD1. Per the germline V gene, CDR1 is KGHSH and CDR2 is LQKENI. V shed 4 bases, J shed 4 bases, and the junction held 10 bases outside the gene matches. The length of the CDR3 is 16 residues. DNA of the CDR3: TGTGCCAGCTCACGACAGGGGGGTGCCGGCGGCACTGAAGCTTTCTTT. It translates to CASSRQGGAGGTEAFF.

This chain connects TRBV15 to TRBJ2-5; unclear D gene. The V and J ends lost 0 bases and 2 bases respectively, with 13 bases between them. This CDR3 contains 16 residues. The V gene's germline CDR1 is LNHNV and CDR2 YYDKDF (reference sequence). DNA for the CDR3: TGTGCCACCAGCAGAGATCAACCTGGGCAGCAAGAGACCCAGTACTTC. Residues: CATSRDQPGQQETQYF.

The V call is TRBV7-9, the J call TRBJ1-3, with D maybe TRBD1 (6 bases). Germline V gives CDR1 SEHNR, CDR2 FQNEAQ (reference sequence). V was clipped by 2 bases and J by 5 bases, with 7 bases between them. The CDR3 is 13 residues long. The CDR3 here is CASSLRDRNTIYF. Written as DNA, the CDR3 is TGTGCCAGCAGCTTACGGGACAGAAACACCATATATTTT.